These 17 T cell receptor beta chains were sequenced from one sample in a study of blood T cell repertoires in COVID-19. Repertoires were generated with immunoSEQ multiplex PCR, while TCRdb's copy carries only in-frame clones and drops some. The sample lists around 140,000 clones; roughly 84% were seen once. Sample: peripheral blood. Receptors were obtained from a man aged 60 to 69 with acute or convalescent COVID-19.

The V call is TRBV5-4, the J call TRBJ2-2; D remains unclear. V lost 1 base and J 2 bases, leaving 9 bases between the germline ends. Germline CDR1 is SGHNT and CDR2 is YYREEE (reference sequence). The CDR3 contains 15 residues. CDR3 region: CASSLLWANTGELFF. Here the CDR3 DNA reads TGTGCCAGCAGCTTGTTATGGGCCAACACCGGGGAGCTGTTTTTT. Drawing the rest from reference TRBV5-4 and TRBJ2-2, the complete variable domain is ETGVTQSPTHLIKTRGQQVTLRCSSQSGHNTVSWYQQALGQGPQFIFQYYREEENGRGNFPPRFSGLQFPNYSSELNVNALELDDSALYLCASSLLWANTGELFFGEGSRLTVL.

The V call is TRBV9, the J call TRBJ1-2; 8 bases are shared with TRBD1. The germline V gene has CDR1 SGDLS and CDR2 YYNGEE. The CDR3 consists of 15 residues. Trimming took 4 bases from V and 8 from J; bases not matched to a gene: 13. The CDR3 DNA reads TGTGCCAGCAGCCCGTTGACGACAGGGGACGGAGGCTACACCTTC. This gives the protein CASSPLTTGDGGYTF. Variable domain in full (rest from reference TRBV9 and TRBJ1-2): DSGVTQTPKHLITATGQRVTLRCSPRSGDLSVYWYQQSLDQGLQFLIQYYNGEERAKGNILERFSAQQFPDLHSELNLSSLELGDSALYFCASSPLTTGDGGYTFGSGTRLTVV.

The chain carries TRBV21-1 and TRBJ2-1; the table's D call TRBD1 went unverified against the DNA. TRBV21-1 is labeled a pseudogene. CDR3 length equals 13 residues. CDR3 DNA sequence: TGTGCCAGCAGCAAAGGGCTTTACAATGAGCAGTTCTTC. Its translation is CASSKGLYNEQFF.

V usage is TRBV7-8 and J usage is TRBJ1-3, with D perhaps matching TRBD1 (6 bases). Trimming stripped 1 base from V and 0 bases from J, with 16 bases between. From germline, CDR1 is SGHVS and CDR2 FQNEAQ. There are 18 residues in the CDR3. The CDR3 reads CASSLDPPGQYSGNTIYF. In DNA form, the CDR3 reads TGTGCCAGCAGCTTAGATCCACCCGGACAGTACTCTGGAAACACCATATATTTT.

The chain recombines TRBV15 with TRBJ2-1; 7 bases match TRBD2. The CDR3 length is 16 residues. J gave up 6 bases and V 5 bases, and 13 bases lay outside the gene matches. The germline V gene has CDR1 LNHNV and CDR2 YYDKDF (reference sequence). The CDR3 sequence: CATSPRFGSGVNEQFF. In DNA form, the CDR3 reads TGTGCCACCAGCCCAAGATTCGGGAGCGGGGTCAATGAGCAGTTCTTC.

J is TRBJ1-6 and V is TRBV5-1; 12 bases fit TRBD1. The germline V gene has CDR1 SGHRS and CDR2 YFSETQ. V trimming: 0 bases; J trimming: 7 bases; junction bases outside the gene matches: 5. The CDR3 sequence is 17 residues long. The CDR3 coding sequence is TGCGCCAGCAGCTTGGCCCCGGGACAGGGGGCGAATTCACCCCTCCACTTT. It is translated as CASSLAPGQGANSPLHF.

This clone was observed a handful of times. This chain joins TRBV9 and TRBJ1-2; 10 positions agree with TRBD1. The CDR3 is 14 amino acids. Germline V lookup: CDR1 SGDLS, CDR2 YYNGEE. Trimming cost V 0 bases and J 6 bases; bases outside gene matches: 2. DNA of the CDR3: TGTGCCAGCAGCGTAGGGGGACAGGGGAATGGCTACACCTTC. It yields the protein CASSVGGQGNGYTF.

The chain couples TRBV14 to TRBJ1-3; 7 bases match TRBD1. Germline CDR1 and CDR2: SGHDN and FVKESK. This CDR3 region has 15 residues. With V trimmed by 1 base and J by 2 bases, 2 bases remained unmatched. The CDR3 region has the DNA TGTGCCAGCAGCCAAGTCCAGGGGGCTGGAAACACCATATATTTT. This sequence encodes CASSQVQGAGNTIYF.

The gene calls are TRBV7-3 and TRBJ2-1; 7 nucleotides line up with TRBD1. The CDR3 is made up of 13 amino acids. The ends lost 5 bases at V and 10 bases at J; junction bases unmatched: 8. From germline, CDR1 is SGHTA and CDR2 FQGTGA. Here the CDR3 DNA reads TGTGCCAGCAGCGGGGACAGCAGGCCCGAGCAGTTCTTC. It codes for CASSGDSRPEQFF.

Here the CDR3 DNA reads TGTGCCAGCAGCCCCGGACGGGGTAGCAATCAGCCCCAGCATTTT. It translates to CASSPGRGSNQPQHF. The chain joins TRBV11-1 to TRBJ1-5; D is ambiguous. V lost 5 bases, J lost 0 bases, and 11 bases lay in between. There are 15 residues in the CDR3. Germline lookup yields CDR1 SGHAT and CDR2 FQDESV (reference sequence).

This clone was seen more than once but under ten times. The chain couples TRBV5-4 to TRBJ1-2; 8 nucleotides line up with TRBD1. V was pared by 4 bases and J by 4 bases, with 9 bases of the junction left unmatched. Germline assignment: CDR1 SGHNT and CDR2 YYREEE (reference sequence). CDR3 length: 15 amino acids. The CDR3 DNA reads as TGTGCCAGCAGCGCGCAGACAGGGGACGCCTATGGCTACACCTTC. It is translated as CASSAQTGDAYGYTF. Supplemented by reference TRBV5-4 and TRBJ1-2, the full variable domain reads ETGVTQSPTHLIKTRGQQVTLRCSSQSGHNTVSWYQQALGQGPQFIFQYYREEENGRGNFPPRFSGLQFPNYSSELNVNALELDDSALYLCASSAQTGDAYGYTFGSGTRLTVV.

The V call is TRBV6-1, the J call TRBJ2-2; D is perhaps TRBD1 (6 bases). This CDR3 is built from 16 residues. Germline V gene data show CDR1 as MNHNS and CDR2 as SASEGT. V was cut by 1 base and J by 4 bases, with 13 bases left in between. CDR3 sequence: CASSEEQGVFTGELFF. The CDR3 DNA sequence: TGTGCCAGCAGTGAAGAACAGGGTGTTTTCACCGGGGAGCTGTTTTTT.

V is TRBV5-6 and J is TRBJ2-2, with 8 bases matching TRBD2. V was pared by 3 bases and J by 3 bases, with 7 bases of the junction left unmatched. Germline V gives CDR1 SGHDT, CDR2 YYEEEE. CDR3 length: 16 residues. For the CDR3, the DNA is TGTGCCAGCAGCTGGTCAACTAGCGGAGACACCGGGGAGCTGTTTTTT. Translating it yields CASSWSTSGDTGELFF.

V usage is TRBV5-6 and J usage is TRBJ2-7; TRBD1 matches at 12 bases. Looked up from germline, CDR1 is SGHDT and CDR2 is YYEEEE. The CDR3 runs 15 residues. V was clipped by 4 bases and J by 6 bases; unmatched bases: 8. The CDR3 bases are TGTGCCAGCAGCCTGCCGGGACAGGGGGCGGCCGAGCAGTACTTC. Protein product: CASSLPGQGAAEQYF.

The rearrangement joins TRBV7-7 to TRBJ2-3, with D possibly being TRBD1 (5 bases). Per germline, CDR1 SSHAT and CDR2 FNYEAQ (reference sequence). The V and J ends lost 5 bases and 2 bases respectively, with 14 bases between them. This CDR3 region has 15 residues. The CDR3 DNA sequence: TGTGCCAGCAGCGCTGCTTGGGGCGACACAGATACGCAGTATTTT. Amino acid sequence: CASSAAWGDTDTQYF.

The V call is TRBV10-1, the J call TRBJ2-3; 7 nucleotides align to TRBD2. CDR3 size: 13 residues. Germline V gene data show CDR1 as WNHNN and CDR2 as SYGVQD (reference sequence). With V trimmed by 2 bases and J by 8 bases, 4 bases remained unmatched. CDR3: CASSEAGRGTQYF. DNA of the CDR3: TGCGCCAGCAGTGAGGCAGGGAGGGGTACGCAGTATTTT.

The chain has TRBV24-1 and TRBJ2-3, with 10 nucleotides matching TRBD1. The CDR3 has 14 amino acids. V lost 7 bases to trimming and J lost 4 bases; unmatched junction nucleotides: 4. Germline CDR1 KGHDR, CDR2 SFDVKD. The CDR3 nucleotides are TGTGCCACCAGACAGACAGGGGGCGCAGATACGCAGTATTTT. Amino acids: CATRQTGGADTQYF.